This TCR beta chain was obtained from a study of T-cell reconstitution after alpha-beta-depleted transplantation in children. Study-level results: At around two months after transplant, the alpha-beta T cells were reportedly derived from several hundred expanded clones that came from non-depleted graft cells. It was newly produced T cells that mostly accounted for T-cell counts and diversity one year after transplant. TCRbeta diversity was high at day 60 in some patients (a result of surviving recipient T cells and thymic progenitors).

A TCRbeta library incorporating unique molecular identifiers was prepared. TCRdb used MiXCR to reprocess the PCR reads, holding one entry per CDR3 protein. The data contain fewer than 700,000 distinct CDR3 sequences, around 13% of them singletons. The CDR3 loop spans 14 amino acids. Germline lookup yields CDR1 DFQATT and CDR2 SNEGSKA (reference sequence). Trimming removed 3 bases at V and 11 bases at J, with 23 bases between. The table lists this clonotype with a few counts. Its specificity is not known. Source: PBMCs, mostly from graft donor cells, taken 360 days after TCRalphabeta/CD19-depleted stem cell transplant. The chain links TRBV20-1 to TRBJ2-7, with D perhaps TRBD1 or TRBD2 (6 bases each). The receptor's source is a male patient under 18 who had a stem cell transplant for acute myeloid leukemia, so the T cells may come from the graft donor. The CDR3 DNA is TGCAGTGCTAGGGGATTTTGGGGGGCTGGCGGCGAGTACTTC. The encoded protein is CSARGFWGAGGEYF.